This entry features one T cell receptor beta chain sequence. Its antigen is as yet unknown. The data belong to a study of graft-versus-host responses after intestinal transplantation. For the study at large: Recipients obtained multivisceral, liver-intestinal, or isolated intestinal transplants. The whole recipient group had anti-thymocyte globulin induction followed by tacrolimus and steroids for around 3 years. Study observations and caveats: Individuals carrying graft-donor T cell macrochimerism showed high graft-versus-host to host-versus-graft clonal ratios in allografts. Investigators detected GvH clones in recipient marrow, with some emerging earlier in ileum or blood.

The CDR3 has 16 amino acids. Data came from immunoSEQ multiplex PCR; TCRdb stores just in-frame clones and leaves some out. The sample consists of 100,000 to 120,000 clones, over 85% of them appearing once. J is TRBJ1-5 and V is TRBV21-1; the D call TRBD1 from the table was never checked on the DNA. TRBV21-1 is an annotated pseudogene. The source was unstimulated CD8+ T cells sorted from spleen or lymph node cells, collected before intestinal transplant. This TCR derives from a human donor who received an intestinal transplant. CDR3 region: CASSKLLRRGDQPQHF. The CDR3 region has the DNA TGTGCCAGCAGCAAACTCCTTCGCAGGGGAGATCAGCCCCAGCATTTT.